Shown below are 8 T cell receptor beta chains from a single sample sequenced in a study of OX40 agonist ivuxolimab in advanced cancers. Only in-frame clones appear in the TCRdb table, and some are missing; sequencing was by immunoSEQ multiplex PCR. Of some 30,000 clones in the sample, about 74% are singletons; the top ten hold around 12%. The sequencing here drew on CD4+ or CD8+ T cells sorted from blood, taken in a trial of the OX40 agonist ivuxolimab. All receptors derive from an adult with an advanced solid tumor such as melanoma, head and neck, liver or kidney cancer.

J is TRBJ1-1 and V is TRBV19; D may be TRBD1 (5 bases). The CDR3 contains 13 residues. V was shortened by 3 bases and J by 5 bases, with 10 bases between the two germline ends. Per the germline V gene, CDR1 is LNHDA and CDR2 is SQIVND (reference sequence). The chain's CDR3 is CASSIRDRTEAFF. Written as DNA, the CDR3 is TGTGCCAGTAGTATCAGGGATAGAACTGAAGCTTTCTTT.

The V gene is TRBV6-6, the J gene TRBJ2-3; D call uncertain. Per the germline V gene, CDR1 is MNHNY and CDR2 is SVGAGI (reference sequence). This CDR3 is built from 14 residues. Trimming pared 6 bases from V and 0 bases from J, leaving 10 bases between. The CDR3 DNA sequence: TGTGCCAGCAGGATTTTGGAAAGCACAGATACGCAGTATTTT. Protein: CASRILESTDTQYF.

This clone is labeled medium-sized. The V call is TRBV7-9, the J call TRBJ2-3, with 10 bases aligning to TRBD2. CDR3 length: 16 amino acids. J lost 5 bases, V lost 1 base, and 6 bases had no gene match. In germline, CDR1 is SEHNR, CDR2 FQNEAQ (reference sequence). CDR3 in amino acids: CASSLEAGGQVDTQYF. CDR3 DNA sequence: TGTGCCAGCAGCTTAGAAGCGGGGGGGCAAGTAGATACGCAGTATTTT.

The chain combines TRBV7-2 with TRBJ2-5; 10 bases line up with TRBD2. The V gene end was trimmed by 1 base and the J gene end by 7 bases; junction bases not matched to a gene: 9. This CDR3 is 16 amino acids long. The germline CDR1 and CDR2 sequences are SGHTA and FQGNSA. The chain's CDR3 is CASSLVKAGGRATQYF. DNA of the CDR3: TGTGCCAGCAGCTTAGTTAAAGCGGGGGGGCGGGCGACCCAGTACTTC.

This clone was picked up a small number of times. The chain recombines TRBV30 with TRBJ2-7; 8 bases are a match to TRBD2. The germline V gene has CDR1 GTSNPN and CDR2 SVGIG (reference sequence). The CDR3 length is 14 residues. Losses at the gene ends were 1 base for V and 6 bases for J; bases not matched to a gene: 8. CDR3 loop: CAWSARGGRPEQYF. The CDR3, as DNA: TGTGCCTGGAGTGCCCGGGGGGGCCGGCCCGAGCAGTACTTC.

This clone was observed a handful of times. This rearrangement joins TRBV2 to TRBJ2-7; a weak D match, TRBD2 (6 bases). V was pared by 2 bases and J by 6 bases, with 14 bases between. Germline-derived CDR1 and CDR2 are SNHLY and FYNNEI. This CDR3 has 14 amino acids. The CDR3 spells CASSESASVGEQYV. As DNA, the CDR3 is TGTGCCAGCAGTGAATCGGCTAGCGTGGGCGAGCAGTACGTC.

The chain links TRBV5-6 to TRBJ2-1; unclear D gene. With 0 bases removed from V and 5 bases from J, the gap between germline ends came to 9 bases. The CDR3 spans 14 residues. Germline V gene lookup returns CDR1 SGHDT and CDR2 YYEEEE. This CDR3 is CASSLAWEDNEQFF. CDR3 nucleotides: TGTGCCAGCAGCTTGGCTTGGGAAGACAATGAGCAGTTCTTC.

The CDR3 region is CASSRLQETQYF. Here the CDR3 DNA reads TGTGCCAGCAGCCGGCTCCAAGAGACCCAGTACTTC. The chain employs TRBV14 and TRBJ2-5; the D is unclear. Trimming took off 4 bases at V and 1 base at J, with 4 bases between the two ends. This CDR3 comprises 12 residues. Germline CDR1 is SGHDN and CDR2 is FVKESK.